This T cell receptor (beta chain) was retrieved from a study of blood T cell repertoires in COVID-19. Study context: The samples span acute and convalescent COVID-19 from the United States, Italy and Spain.

Cohorts were determined from participant-reported clinical history. All recovered Cohort 3 donors got two negative PCRs, got clearance, or saw symptom resolution. Germline loops: CDR1 MDHEN, CDR2 SYDVKM. The CDR3 sequence is 14 residues long. V shed 6 bases and J 2 bases; nucleotides not matched to a gene: 6. Libraries were prepared by immunoSEQ multiplex PCR; TCRdb keeps only in-frame clonotypes and omits some of them. Of hundreds of thousands of clones detected, roughly 89% appear once; the ten largest clones hold roughly 6.3%. This receptor was obtained from a woman aged 40-49 years who had recovered from COVID-19. V is TRBV28 and J is TRBJ1-2; TRBD1 aligns across 7 bases. The material sequenced was PBMCs or T cells enriched from blood (not recorded which). The CDR3, as DNA: TGTGCCAGCAGGTCCGCAGGGGGGAACTATGGCTACACCTTC. Its translation: CASRSAGGNYGYTF.